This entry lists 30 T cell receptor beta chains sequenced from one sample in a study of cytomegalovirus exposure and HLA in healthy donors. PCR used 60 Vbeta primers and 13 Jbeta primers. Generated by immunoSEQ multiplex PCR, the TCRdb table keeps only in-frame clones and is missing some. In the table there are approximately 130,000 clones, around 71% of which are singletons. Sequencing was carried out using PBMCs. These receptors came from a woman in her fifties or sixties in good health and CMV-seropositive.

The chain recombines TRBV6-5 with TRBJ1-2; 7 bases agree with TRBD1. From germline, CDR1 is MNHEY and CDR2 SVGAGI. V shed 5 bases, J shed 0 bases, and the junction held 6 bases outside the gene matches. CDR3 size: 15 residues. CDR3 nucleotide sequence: TGTGCCAGCAGTCCCGGGACAGTAGCTAACTATGGCTACACCTTC. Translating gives CASSPGTVANYGYTF.

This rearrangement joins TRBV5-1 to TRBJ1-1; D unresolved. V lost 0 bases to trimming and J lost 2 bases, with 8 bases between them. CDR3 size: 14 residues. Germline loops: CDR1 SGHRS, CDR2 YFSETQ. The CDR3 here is CASSLAGINTEAFF. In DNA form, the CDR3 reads TGCGCCAGCAGCTTGGCCGGGATCAACACTGAAGCTTTCTTT.

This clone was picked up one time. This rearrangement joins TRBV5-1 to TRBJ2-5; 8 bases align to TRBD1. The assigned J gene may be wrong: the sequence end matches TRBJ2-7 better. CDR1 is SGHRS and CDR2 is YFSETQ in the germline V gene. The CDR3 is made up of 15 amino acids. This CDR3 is CASSLEGQASYEQYF. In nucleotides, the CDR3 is TGCGCCAGCAGCTTGGAGGGACAGGCATCCTACGAGCAGTACTTC.

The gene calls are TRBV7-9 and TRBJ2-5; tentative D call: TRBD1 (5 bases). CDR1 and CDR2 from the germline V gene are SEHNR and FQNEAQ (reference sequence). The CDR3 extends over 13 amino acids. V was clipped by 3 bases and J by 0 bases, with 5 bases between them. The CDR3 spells CASSLDNQETQYF. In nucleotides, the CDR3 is TGTGCCAGCAGCTTGGACAACCAAGAGACCCAGTACTTC.

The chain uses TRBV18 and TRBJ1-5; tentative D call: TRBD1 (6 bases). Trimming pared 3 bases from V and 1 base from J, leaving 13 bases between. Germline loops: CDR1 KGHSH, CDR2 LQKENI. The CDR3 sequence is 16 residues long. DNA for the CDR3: TGTGCCAGCTCACCGAGAGGGCAGGGGAGCAATCAGCCCCAGCATTTT. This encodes CASSPRGQGSNQPQHF.

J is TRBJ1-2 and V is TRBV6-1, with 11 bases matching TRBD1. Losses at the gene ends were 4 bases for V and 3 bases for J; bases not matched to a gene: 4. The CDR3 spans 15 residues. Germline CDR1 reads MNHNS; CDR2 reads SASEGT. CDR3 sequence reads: CASSGTGGADYGYTF. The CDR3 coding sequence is TGTGCCAGCAGTGGGACAGGGGGCGCGGACTATGGCTACACCTTC.

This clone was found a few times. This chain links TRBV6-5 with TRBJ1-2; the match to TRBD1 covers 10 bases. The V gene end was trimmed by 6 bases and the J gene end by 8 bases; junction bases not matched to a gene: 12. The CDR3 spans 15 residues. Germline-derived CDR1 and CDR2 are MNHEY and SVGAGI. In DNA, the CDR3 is TGTGCCAGCAGCACACCACGGACAGGGGGGCTAGGCTACACCTTC. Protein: CASSTPRTGGLGYTF.

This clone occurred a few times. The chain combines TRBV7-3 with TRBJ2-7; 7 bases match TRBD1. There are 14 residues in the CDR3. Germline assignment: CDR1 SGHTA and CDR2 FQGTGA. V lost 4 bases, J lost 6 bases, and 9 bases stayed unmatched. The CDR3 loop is CASSSGTATVEQYF. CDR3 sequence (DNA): TGTGCCAGCAGCTCCGGGACAGCGACGGTCGAGCAGTACTTC.

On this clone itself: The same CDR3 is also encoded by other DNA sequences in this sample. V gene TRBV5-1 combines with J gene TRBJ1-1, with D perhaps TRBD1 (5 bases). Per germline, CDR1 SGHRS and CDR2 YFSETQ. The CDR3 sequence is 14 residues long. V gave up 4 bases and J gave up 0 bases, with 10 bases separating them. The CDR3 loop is CASSLGHLNTEAFF. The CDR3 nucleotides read TGCGCCAGCAGCCTCGGACACCTGAACACTGAAGCTTTCTTT.

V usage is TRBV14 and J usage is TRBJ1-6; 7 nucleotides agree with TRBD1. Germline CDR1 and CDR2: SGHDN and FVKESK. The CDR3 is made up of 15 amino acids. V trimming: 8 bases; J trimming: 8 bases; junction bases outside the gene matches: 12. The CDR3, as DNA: TGTGCCAGCTCCCCCCGCAGGGGGATTGATTCACCCCTCCACTTT. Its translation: CASSPRRGIDSPLHF.

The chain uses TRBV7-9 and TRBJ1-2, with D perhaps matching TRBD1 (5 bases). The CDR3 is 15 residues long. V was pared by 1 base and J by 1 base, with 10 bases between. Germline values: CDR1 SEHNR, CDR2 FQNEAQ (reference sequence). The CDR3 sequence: CASSLGEGVNYGYTF. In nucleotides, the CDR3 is TGTGCCAGCAGCTTAGGTGAAGGGGTTAACTATGGCTACACCTTC.

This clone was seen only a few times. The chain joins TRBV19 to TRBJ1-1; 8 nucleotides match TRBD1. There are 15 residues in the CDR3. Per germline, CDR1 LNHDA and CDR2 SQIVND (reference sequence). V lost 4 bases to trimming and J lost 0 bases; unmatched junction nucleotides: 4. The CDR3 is CASSNPTGVNTEAFF. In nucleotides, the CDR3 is TGTGCCAGTAGTAACCCGACAGGGGTGAACACTGAAGCTTTCTTT.

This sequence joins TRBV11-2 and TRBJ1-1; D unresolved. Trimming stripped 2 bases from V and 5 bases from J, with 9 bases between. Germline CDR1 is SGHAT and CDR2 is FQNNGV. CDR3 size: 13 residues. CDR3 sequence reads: CASSLSLQTEAFF. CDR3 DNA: TGTGCCAGCAGCTTATCCCTACAGACTGAAGCTTTCTTT.

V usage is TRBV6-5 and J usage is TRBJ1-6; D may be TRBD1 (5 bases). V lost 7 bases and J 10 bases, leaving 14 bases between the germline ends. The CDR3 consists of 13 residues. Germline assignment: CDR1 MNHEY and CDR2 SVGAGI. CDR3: CASTWGVGSPLHF. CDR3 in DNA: TGTGCCAGCACCTGGGGGGTCGGGTCACCCCTCCACTTT.

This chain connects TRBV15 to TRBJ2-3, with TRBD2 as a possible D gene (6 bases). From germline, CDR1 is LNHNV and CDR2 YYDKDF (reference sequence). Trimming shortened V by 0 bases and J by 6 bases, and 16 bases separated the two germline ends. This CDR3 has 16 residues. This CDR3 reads CATSRDRTTSADTQYF. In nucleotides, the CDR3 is TGTGCCACCAGCAGAGATAGGACTACCAGCGCGGATACGCAGTATTTT. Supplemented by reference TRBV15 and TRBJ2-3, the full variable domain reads DAMVIQNPRYQVTQFGKPVTLSCSQTLNHNVMYWYQQKSSQAPKLLFHYYDKDFNNEADTPDNFQSRRPNTSFCFLDIRSPGLGDTAMYLCATSRDRTTSADTQYFGPGTRLTVL.

The CDR3: CSVRQGASGYTF. CDR3 in DNA: TGCAGCGTTCGACAGGGGGCAAGTGGCTACACCTTC. This chain links TRBV29-1 with TRBJ1-2, with 10 nucleotides matching TRBD1. CDR3 length: 12 amino acids. The ends lost 5 bases at V and 7 bases at J; junction bases unmatched: 4. Germline assignment: CDR1 SQVTM and CDR2 ANQGSEA.

The CDR3 reads CASSADFSNQPQHF. The CDR3 nucleotides read TGTGCCAGCAGCGCCGACTTTAGCAATCAGCCCCAGCATTTT. This chain joins TRBV7-9 and TRBJ1-5; the D is unclear. CDR3 length: 14 amino acids. Per the germline V gene, CDR1 is SEHNR and CDR2 is FQNEAQ (reference sequence). Trimming removed 5 bases from V and 0 bases from J, with 8 bases in between.

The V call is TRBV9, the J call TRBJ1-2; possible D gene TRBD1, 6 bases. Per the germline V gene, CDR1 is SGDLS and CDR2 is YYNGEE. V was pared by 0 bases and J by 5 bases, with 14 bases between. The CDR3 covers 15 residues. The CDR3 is CASSVGTAVGYGYTF. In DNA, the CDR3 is TGTGCCAGCAGCGTAGGGACAGCGGTGGGATATGGCTACACCTTC.

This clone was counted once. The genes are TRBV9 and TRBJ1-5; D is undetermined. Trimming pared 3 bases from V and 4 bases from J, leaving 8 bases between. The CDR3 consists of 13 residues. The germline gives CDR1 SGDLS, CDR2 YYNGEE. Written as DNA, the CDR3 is TGTGCCAGCAGCGCTAGGCTTAATCAGCCCCAGCATTTT. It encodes CASSARLNQPQHF.

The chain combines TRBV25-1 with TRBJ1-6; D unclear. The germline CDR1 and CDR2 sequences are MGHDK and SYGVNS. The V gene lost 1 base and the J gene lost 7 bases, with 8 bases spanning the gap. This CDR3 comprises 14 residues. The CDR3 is CASSESPQNSPLHF. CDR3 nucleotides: TGTGCCAGCAGTGAATCCCCGCAGAATTCACCCCTCCACTTT.

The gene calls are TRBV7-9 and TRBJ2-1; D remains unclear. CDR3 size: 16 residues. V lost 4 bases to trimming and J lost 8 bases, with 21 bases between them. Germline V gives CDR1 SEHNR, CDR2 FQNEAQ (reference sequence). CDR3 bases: TGTGCCAGCAGCTACCCGGTCGGCGGAAAGCAGTATGAGCAGTTCTTC. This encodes CASSYPVGGKQYEQFF.

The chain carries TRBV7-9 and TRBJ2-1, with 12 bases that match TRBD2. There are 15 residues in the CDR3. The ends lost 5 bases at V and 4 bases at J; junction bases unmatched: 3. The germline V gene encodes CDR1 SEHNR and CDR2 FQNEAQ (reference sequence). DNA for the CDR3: TGTGCCAGCAGCCAAGGGACTAGCGGGTACAATGAGCAGTTCTTC. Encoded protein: CASSQGTSGYNEQFF. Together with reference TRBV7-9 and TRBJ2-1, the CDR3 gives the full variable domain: DTGVSQNPRHKITKRGQNVTFRCDPISEHNRLYWYRQTLGQGPEFLTYFQNEAQLEKSRLLSDRFSAERPKGSFSTLEIQRTEQGDSAMYLCASSQGTSGYNEQFFGPGTRLTVL.

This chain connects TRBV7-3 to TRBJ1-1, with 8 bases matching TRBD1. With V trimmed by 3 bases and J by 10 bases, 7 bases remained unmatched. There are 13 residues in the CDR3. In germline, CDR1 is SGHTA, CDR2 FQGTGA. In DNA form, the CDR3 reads TGTGCCAGCAGCTTGGTTCAGGGGGCGAGAGCTTTCTTT. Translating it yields CASSLVQGARAFF.

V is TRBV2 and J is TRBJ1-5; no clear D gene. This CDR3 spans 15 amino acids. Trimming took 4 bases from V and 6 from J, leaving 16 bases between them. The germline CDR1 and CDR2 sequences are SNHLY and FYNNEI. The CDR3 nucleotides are TGTGCCAGCAGTGGAATGAGGGCATCCGGTCAGCCCCAGCATTTT. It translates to CASSGMRASGQPQHF.

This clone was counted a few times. CDR3 DNA: TGTGCCAGCAACAGACCTAACAATGAGCAGTTCTTC. Its protein product is CASNRPNNEQFF. V is TRBV6-1 and J is TRBJ2-1; D remains unclear. Germline lookup yields CDR1 MNHNS and CDR2 SASEGT. The CDR3 has 12 amino acids. V dropped 7 bases and J dropped 5 bases, with 9 bases sitting between them.

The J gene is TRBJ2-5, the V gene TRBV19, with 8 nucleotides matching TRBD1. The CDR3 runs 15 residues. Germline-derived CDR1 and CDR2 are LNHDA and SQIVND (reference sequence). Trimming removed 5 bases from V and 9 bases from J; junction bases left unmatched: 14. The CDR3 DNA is TGTGCCAGTAGTGCGCAGGGGGCGCGCGGGGCCCCCCAGTACTTC. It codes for CASSAQGARGAPQYF.

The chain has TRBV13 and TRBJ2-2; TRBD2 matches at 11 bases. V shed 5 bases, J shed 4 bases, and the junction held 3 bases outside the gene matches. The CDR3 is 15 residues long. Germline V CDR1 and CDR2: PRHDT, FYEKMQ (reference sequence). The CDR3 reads CASSAGLAGTGELFF. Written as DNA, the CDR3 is TGTGCCAGCAGCGCCGGACTAGCGGGCACCGGGGAGCTGTTTTTT.

CDR3 amino acids: CASSLPVQGYGYTF. CDR3 in DNA: TGTGCCAGTAGCTTGCCCGTTCAGGGGTATGGCTACACCTTC. V and J are TRBV19 and TRBJ1-2; possible D gene TRBD1, 6 bases. Per the germline V gene, CDR1 is LNHDA and CDR2 is SQIVND (reference sequence). V lost 6 bases and J 5 bases, leaving 16 bases between the germline ends. The CDR3 length is 14 residues.

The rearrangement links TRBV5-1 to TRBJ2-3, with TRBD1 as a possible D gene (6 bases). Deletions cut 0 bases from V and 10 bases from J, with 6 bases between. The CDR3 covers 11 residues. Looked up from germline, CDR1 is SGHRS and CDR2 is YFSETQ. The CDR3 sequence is CASSLGQAQYF. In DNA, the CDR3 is TGCGCCAGCAGCTTGGGACAGGCGCAGTATTTT.

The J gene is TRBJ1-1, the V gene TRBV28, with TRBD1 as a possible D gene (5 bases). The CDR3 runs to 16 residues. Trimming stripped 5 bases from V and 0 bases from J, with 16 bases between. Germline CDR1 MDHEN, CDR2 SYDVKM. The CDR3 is CASSPNRYTMNTEAFF. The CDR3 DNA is TGTGCCAGCAGTCCCAACAGGTATACAATGAACACTGAAGCTTTCTTT.